One sample yielded the 21 T cell receptor beta chains listed below, sequenced in a study of cytomegalovirus exposure and HLA in healthy donors. PCR involved 60 Vbeta and 13 Jbeta primers. Using immunoSEQ multiplex PCR, the repertoire was profiled, and TCRdb retains in-frame clones only, with some absent. The sample records approximately 140,000 clones, 75% to 80% being singletons. Sequencing was done on a sample of PBMCs. These TCRs come from a woman aged 55-69 years in good health and CMV-seronegative.

The genes are TRBV5-1 and TRBJ1-2, with TRBD1 identical over 12 bases. This CDR3 is built from 15 residues. The trim removed 4 bases at V and 4 bases at J, leaving 5 bases unmatched. Germline values: CDR1 SGHRS, CDR2 YFSETQ. In DNA, the CDR3 is TGCGCCAGCAGCACCGGGACAGGGGGCGCCTATGGCTACACCTTC. Its translation: CASSTGTGGAYGYTF. The full variable domain, completed using reference TRBV5-1 and TRBJ1-2, is KAGVTQTPRYLIKTRGQQVTLSCSPISGHRSVSWYQQTPGQGLQFLFEYFSETQRNKGNFPGRFSGRQFSNSRSEMNVSTLELGDSALYLCASSTGTGGAYGYTFGSGTRLTVV.

There are a few counts of this clone. This chain uses TRBV19 with TRBJ1-5; D unclear. CDR3 size: 15 residues. The germline gives CDR1 LNHDA, CDR2 SQIVND (reference sequence). V lost 6 bases and J 1 base, leaving 13 bases between the germline ends. The CDR3, as DNA: TGTGCCAGTAGCCCCGGAGGGATCAGCAATCAGCCCCAGCATTTT. Translation: CASSPGGISNQPQHF.

The J gene is TRBJ2-5, the V gene TRBV4-1, with D possibly matching TRBD1 (6 bases). Per the germline V gene, CDR1 is MGHRA and CDR2 is YSYEKL. The CDR3 runs to 14 residues. The germline V and J ends were trimmed by 5 bases and 4 bases, with 14 bases remaining between them. The CDR3 loop is CASSIRTAGETQYF. CDR3 bases: TGCGCCAGCAGCATTCGGACAGCCGGAGAGACCCAGTACTTC.

The chain carries TRBV10-3 and TRBJ2-5; 10 nucleotides agree with TRBD2. The DNA end favors TRBJ2-7, so the J call may be wrong. Per the germline V gene, CDR1 is ENHRY and CDR2 is SYGVKD. The length of the CDR3 is 14 residues. The CDR3: CAIRPSGSKYEQYF. The DNA for the CDR3 is TGTGCCATCAGACCTAGCGGGAGTAAGTACGAGCAGTACTTC.

The V and J genes are TRBV10-3 and TRBJ1-2, with D maybe TRBD1 (5 bases). CDR3 size: 14 residues. In germline, CDR1 is ENHRY, CDR2 SYGVKD. Trimming cost V 6 bases and J 2 bases, with 13 bases left between them. CDR3 protein: CAIRGGDGNYGYTF. DNA of the CDR3: TGTGCCATCAGGGGGGGGGACGGAAACTATGGCTACACCTTC.

The genes are TRBV28 and TRBJ1-2; D gene uncertain. Trimming took off 9 bases at V and 2 bases at J, with 16 bases between the two ends. The CDR3 runs to 14 residues. Germline V gene data show CDR1 as MDHEN and CDR2 as SYDVKM. The CDR3 protein is CASARGKRNYGYTF. For the CDR3, the DNA is TGTGCCAGTGCCCGGGGAAAAAGGAACTATGGCTACACCTTC.

This clone was picked up a small number of times. The J gene is TRBJ1-5, the V gene TRBV7-9; 7 bases line up with TRBD1. Trimming at V came to 5 bases and at J to 3 bases, leaving 4 bases not matched to a gene. This CDR3 spans 14 amino acids. Germline V gene sequence: CDR1 SEHNR, CDR2 FQNEAQ (reference sequence). The CDR3 nucleotides are TGTGCCAGCAGCAGGGACAGCATCAATCAGCCCCAGCATTTT. Protein product: CASSRDSINQPQHF.

In its sample, this clone was seen a few times. The J gene is TRBJ1-6, the V gene TRBV2, with a weak D call TRBD1 (6 bases). The V end lost 5 bases, the J end lost 8 bases, and 16 bases lay between the germline ends. CDR1 and CDR2 from the germline V gene are SNHLY and FYNNEI. The CDR3 contains 15 residues. CDR3 region: CASSLRAGDDSPLHF. The CDR3 DNA reads TGTGCCAGCAGTCTTCGCGCAGGGGATGATTCACCCCTCCACTTT. Combining the CDR3 with reference TRBV2 and TRBJ1-6 gives the whole variable domain EPEVTQTPSHQVTQMGQEVILRCVPISNHLYFYWYRQILGQKVEFLVSFYNNEISEKSEIFDDQFSVERPDGSNFTLKIRSTKLEDSAMYFCASSLRAGDDSPLHFGNGTRLTVT.

The chain links TRBV18 to TRBJ2-1; TRBD2 agrees at 11 bases. This CDR3 contains 15 residues. Germline V gene lookup returns CDR1 KGHSH and CDR2 LQKENI. V gave up 3 bases and J gave up 8 bases; unmatched junction bases: 6. The CDR3 reads CASSPTSGSWDEQFF. DNA of the CDR3: TGTGCCAGCTCACCCACTAGCGGGAGTTGGGATGAGCAGTTCTTC.

The V gene is TRBV7-9, the J gene TRBJ2-5; 12 bases are shared with TRBD1. Germline V CDR1 and CDR2: SEHNR, FQNEAQ (reference sequence). The CDR3 has 16 residues. V shed 1 base, J shed 4 bases, and the junction held 4 bases outside the gene matches. CDR3 nucleotides: TGTGCCAGCAGCTTAGGTGGGACAGGGGGCCGAGAGACCCAGTACTTC. Translation gives CASSLGGTGGRETQYF.

This rearrangement joins TRBV5-4 to TRBJ2-2, with TRBD2 identical over 16 bases. The CDR3 has 19 residues. The trim removed 4 bases at V and 4 bases at J, leaving 10 bases unmatched. Germline CDR1 SGHNT, CDR2 YYREEE (reference sequence). The CDR3, as DNA: TGTGCCAGCAGCGCGGGTGGGACTAGCGGGAGGGCGTCCACCGGGGAGCTGTTTTTT. It encodes CASSAGGTSGRASTGELFF.

This clone was seen once. In DNA form, the CDR3 reads TGTGCCAGCAGCTTGGGCGGGGGGGCGGAGACCCAGTACTTC. Translation gives CASSLGGGAETQYF. This chain uses TRBV5-4 with TRBJ2-5; 9 nucleotides align to TRBD2. This CDR3 has 14 residues. From germline, CDR1 is SGHNT and CDR2 YYREEE (reference sequence). V lost 0 bases and J lost 5; bases outside the gene matches: 2.

The gene calls are TRBV18 and TRBJ2-5; D ambiguous. The V gene lost 3 bases and the J gene lost 4 bases, with 9 bases spanning the gap. This CDR3 has 13 amino acids. The germline V gene has CDR1 KGHSH and CDR2 LQKENI. The CDR3 nucleotides are TGTGCCAGCTCACCGTCTTTTCTAGAGACCCAGTACTTC. Amino acids: CASSPSFLETQYF.

The rearrangement joins TRBV28 to TRBJ1-2; TRBD1 aligns across 7 bases. The CDR3 loop spans 14 amino acids. Germline V gives CDR1 MDHEN, CDR2 SYDVKM. Losses at the gene ends were 6 bases for V and 6 bases for J; bases not matched to a gene: 10. CDR3 region: CASRPTGEANGYTF. The CDR3 nucleotides are TGTGCCAGCAGACCCACAGGGGAGGCGAATGGCTACACCTTC.

The chain recombines TRBV11-2 with TRBJ2-7; D possibly corresponds to TRBD2 (6 bases). V lost 2 bases, J lost 2 bases, and 16 bases lay in between. This CDR3 region has 16 residues. CDR1 and CDR2 from the germline V gene are SGHAT and FQNNGV. The CDR3: CASSLSYAGITYEQYF. The CDR3 DNA sequence: TGTGCCAGCAGCTTATCATACGCGGGGATAACCTACGAGCAGTACTTC.

The V and J genes are TRBV19 and TRBJ1-6, with a weak D call TRBD1 (5 bases). There are 14 residues in the CDR3. Germline-derived CDR1 and CDR2 are LNHDA and SQIVND (reference sequence). The V end lost 6 bases, the J end lost 8 bases, and 14 bases lay between the germline ends. This CDR3 reads CASSPRRGDSPLHF. CDR3 in DNA: TGTGCCAGTAGCCCCAGGAGGGGAGATTCACCCCTCCACTTT.

This sequence joins TRBV5-1 and TRBJ2-5, with no clear D. This CDR3 has 11 residues. V was clipped by 0 bases and J by 5 bases, with 2 bases between them. CDR1 is SGHRS, CDR2 YFSETQ, per germline. CDR3 loop: CASSLAETQYF. Written as DNA, the CDR3 is TGCGCCAGCAGCTTGGCGGAGACCCAGTACTTC.

This rearrangement joins TRBV5-1 to TRBJ2-6; maybe TRBD1 (6 bases). From germline, CDR1 is SGHRS and CDR2 YFSETQ. V was cut by 0 bases and J by 0 bases, with 13 bases left in between. This CDR3 contains 18 residues. The CDR3, as DNA: TGCGCCAGCAGCTTGGGGGCTGGGGGCGGCTCTGGGGCCAACGTCCTGACTTTC. Encoded protein: CASSLGAGGGSGANVLTF. Together with reference TRBV5-1 and TRBJ2-6, the CDR3 gives the full variable domain: KAGVTQTPRYLIKTRGQQVTLSCSPISGHRSVSWYQQTPGQGLQFLFEYFSETQRNKGNFPGRFSGRQFSNSRSEMNVSTLELGDSALYLCASSLGAGGGSGANVLTFGAGSRLTVL.

The V gene is TRBV6-5, the J gene TRBJ2-5; 8 nucleotides agree with TRBD2. V lost 8 bases and J lost 5; bases outside the gene matches: 7. The CDR3 has 13 amino acids. Per germline, CDR1 MNHEY and CDR2 SVGAGI. For the CDR3, the DNA is TGTGCCAGCCATAGAGCGGGAGCGGAGACCCAGTACTTC. Protein: CASHRAGAETQYF.

This clone has a handful of counts. This chain uses TRBV15 with TRBJ1-2, with 9 positions matching TRBD1. This CDR3 is built from 13 residues. J was trimmed by 3 bases and V by 8 bases; bases with no gene match: 4. Germline V gene sequence: CDR1 LNHNV, CDR2 YYDKDF (reference sequence). The CDR3 DNA reads TGTGCCACCGGCGACAGGGGGTACTATGGCTACACCTTC. Encoded protein: CATGDRGYYGYTF.

The rearrangement links TRBV7-2 to TRBJ2-2; D perhaps matches TRBD1 (5 bases). V was pared by 1 base and J by 0 bases, with 9 bases between. From germline, CDR1 is SGHTA and CDR2 FQGNSA. This CDR3 has 16 amino acids. The CDR3 here is CASSLELTANTGELFF. The CDR3 DNA reads TGTGCCAGCAGCTTAGAATTGACAGCGAACACCGGGGAGCTGTTTTTT.